Only one count was recorded for the clone carrying this T cell receptor (beta chain). An approximately 130-subject validation cohort, separate from the approximately 610-subject first cohort, supplied the donors. Using immunoSEQ multiplex PCR, the repertoire was profiled, and TCRdb retains in-frame clones only, with some absent. The table lists some 90,000 clones, 95% to 97% of them singletons, with roughly 0.82% in the top ten. These data originate in a study of cytomegalovirus exposure and HLA in healthy donors. CDR1 and CDR2 from the germline V gene are SGDLS and YYNGEE. The CDR3 has 16 residues. V gave up 3 bases and J gave up 5 bases; unmatched junction bases: 5.

The receptor comes from a young man in good health and CMV-seronegative. V is TRBV9 and J is TRBJ2-5; 15 nucleotides agree with TRBD2. The sample consisted of PBMCs. CDR3 DNA sequence: TGTGCCAGCAGCGCCGGGACTAGCGGGAGGTTGGAGACCCAGTACTTC. Protein sequence: CASSAGTSGRLETQYF.